A selection of T cell receptor beta chains follows, all from one sample in a study of blood T cell repertoires in COVID-19. Data came from immunoSEQ multiplex PCR; TCRdb stores just in-frame clones and leaves some out. Of approximately 250,000 clones in the sample, 75% to 90% were seen once. The sequenced material came from peripheral blood. The source is a woman between 65 and 79 years old with COVID-19, enrolled during active disease. Both conserved end residues are part of each CDR3. Each record gives: D gene, J gene, V gene, clone size, CDR3 DNA, CDR3 protein. D genes are given only for firm matches. Size is omitted from some rows. Given values are once, few, many or a class for expanded clones.

d_gene: TRBD2
j_gene: TRBJ2-2
v_gene: TRBV7-2
abundance: -
CDR3nt: TGTGCCAGCAGCCCCAATATGCTGGCGGGGGACACCGGGGAGCTGTTTTTT
CDR3aa: CASSPNMLAGDTGELFF

d_gene: -
j_gene: TRBJ2-3
v_gene: TRBV14
abundance: -
CDR3nt: TGTGCCAGCAGCCAAGATCTCGTAGATACGCAGTATTTT
CDR3aa: CASSQDLVDTQYF

d_gene: -
j_gene: TRBJ2-1
v_gene: TRBV6-6
abundance: -
CDR3nt: TGTGCCAGCAGTTACATCCTAGCGAACAATGAGCAGTTCTTC
CDR3aa: CASSYILANNEQFF

d_gene: -
j_gene: TRBJ1-6
v_gene: TRBV6-5
abundance: few
CDR3nt: TGTGCCAGCAGTTACGGGCTACAGGTTAATTCACCCCTCCACTTT
CDR3aa: CASSYGLQVNSPLHF

d_gene: -
j_gene: TRBJ2-3
v_gene: TRBV30
abundance: -
CDR3nt: TGTGCCTGGACCTCACCCGACACGACGCAGTATTTT
CDR3aa: CAWTSPDTTQYF

d_gene: -
j_gene: TRBJ2-3
v_gene: TRBV10-1
abundance: -
CDR3nt: TGCGCCAGCAGTGGTCAGGGCACCACAGATACGCAGTATTTT
CDR3aa: CASSGQGTTDTQYF

d_gene: TRBD1
j_gene: TRBJ2-4
v_gene: TRBV7-2
abundance: -
CDR3nt: TGTGCCAGCAGCCCCTCCCGGACAGGCGGTAACATTCAGTACTTC
CDR3aa: CASSPSRTGGNIQYF

d_gene: -
j_gene: TRBJ2-2
v_gene: TRBV6-4
abundance: -
CDR3nt: TGTGCCAGCAGTGAACAGGGCTACACCGGGGAGCTGTTTTTT
CDR3aa: CASSEQGYTGELFF

d_gene: TRBD2
j_gene: TRBJ2-3
v_gene: TRBV9
abundance: -
CDR3nt: TGTGCCAGCAGCTTCCCCGCTAGCGGGGGCACAGATACGCAGTATTTT
CDR3aa: CASSFPASGGTDTQYF

d_gene: TRBD2
j_gene: TRBJ2-1
v_gene: TRBV14
abundance: -
CDR3nt: TGTGCCAGCAGCCAAGCTAGCGGGGGGGCCGGTGAGCAGTTCTTC
CDR3aa: CASSQASGGAGEQFF

d_gene: TRBD1
j_gene: TRBJ1-2
v_gene: TRBV2
abundance: -
CDR3nt: TGTGCCAGCAGCGGACAGGGTCTGAAAGGCTACACCTTC
CDR3aa: CASSGQGLKGYTF

d_gene: TRBD1
j_gene: TRBJ1-2
v_gene: TRBV6-2/TRBV6-3
abundance: -
CDR3nt: TGTGCCAGCAGTCGGACAGGGGACTATGGCTACACCTTC
CDR3aa: CASSRTGDYGYTF

d_gene: TRBD1
j_gene: TRBJ1-1
v_gene: TRBV2
abundance: -
CDR3nt: TGTGCCAGCAGTATCGGGACAGGGACTGAAGCTTTCTTT
CDR3aa: CASSIGTGTEAFF

d_gene: -
j_gene: TRBJ2-2
v_gene: TRBV24-1
abundance: -
CDR3nt: TGTGCCACCAGTGATTACGGGTTATTCGCGAACACCGGGGAGCTGTTTTTT
CDR3aa: CATSDYGLFANTGELFF

d_gene: -
j_gene: TRBJ2-3
v_gene: TRBV5-1
abundance: -
CDR3nt: TGCGCCAGCAGCTTGGACCCATCTATGGCAGATACGCAGTATTTT
CDR3aa: CASSLDPSMADTQYF

d_gene: TRBD1
j_gene: TRBJ1-2
v_gene: TRBV27
abundance: -
CDR3nt: TGTGCCAGCAGTGGACAGGGGGTCCCCTATGGCTACACCTTC
CDR3aa: CASSGQGVPYGYTF

d_gene: TRBD1
j_gene: TRBJ1-2
v_gene: TRBV27
abundance: once
CDR3nt: TGTGCCAGCAGTTTAAGTTGGGACAGCTATGGCTACACCTTC
CDR3aa: CASSLSWDSYGYTF

d_gene: -
j_gene: TRBJ1-1
v_gene: TRBV2
abundance: -
CDR3nt: TGTGCCAGCAGTAGCGGAATTGAAGCTTTCTTT
CDR3aa: CASSSGIEAFF

d_gene: -
j_gene: TRBJ1-2
v_gene: TRBV9
abundance: -
CDR3nt: TGTGCCAGCTCCTCAACCCTTAGTTCCTATGGCTACACCTTC
CDR3aa: CASSSTLSSYGYTF

d_gene: TRBD2
j_gene: TRBJ2-1
v_gene: TRBV6-2/TRBV6-3
abundance: -
CDR3nt: TGTGCCAGCAGTTCCGCCGGGGGGGTGAATGAGCAGTTCTTC
CDR3aa: CASSSAGGVNEQFF

d_gene: -
j_gene: TRBJ1-2
v_gene: TRBV19
abundance: -
CDR3nt: TGTGCCAGTAGCGTGACAGTGACTTCGGGCTATGGCTACACCTTC
CDR3aa: CASSVTVTSGYGYTF

d_gene: -
j_gene: TRBJ1-2
v_gene: TRBV2
abundance: once
CDR3nt: TGTGCCAGCAGCCAACCTCTTTCAGGGGTCGGCTACACCTTC
CDR3aa: CASSQPLSGVGYTF

d_gene: -
j_gene: TRBJ1-4
v_gene: TRBV13
abundance: -
CDR3nt: TGTGCCAGCAGCCCCCAGGGTGAGGTTAATGAAAAACTGTTTTTT
CDR3aa: CASSPQGEVNEKLFF

d_gene: TRBD2
j_gene: TRBJ2-3
v_gene: TRBV6-5
abundance: -
CDR3nt: TGTGCCAGCAGTTACCGGACTAGCGATACGCAGTATTTT
CDR3aa: CASSYRTSDTQYF